Below, 9 T cell receptor beta chains from the same sample are listed, as sequenced in a study of CD8 T cells in ankylosing spondylitis. TCRdb reprocessed the 5' RACE reads with MiXCR, giving one entry per CDR3 protein. The repertoire holds some 250,000 distinct CDR3 sequences, roughly a quarter seen once, with 0.61% in the top ten. The sequenced sample consisted of blood, either unsorted or a sorted T cell fraction (not recorded which). These receptors were collected from a male donor with ankylosing spondylitis or in good health (not recorded which).

At least ten counts were recorded for this clonotype. The V and J genes are TRBV5-1 and TRBJ2-3, with D maybe TRBD2 (6 bases). Germline V gene data show CDR1 as SGHRS and CDR2 as YFSETQ. The V gene lost 0 bases and the J gene lost 0 bases, with 8 bases spanning the gap. The CDR3 has 15 residues. Here the CDR3 DNA reads TGCGCCAGCAGCTTGGTTACTAGCAGCACAGATACGCAGTATTTT. Its protein product is CASSLVTSSTDTQYF.

This clonotype was counted ten times or more. The rearrangement links TRBV20-1 to TRBJ2-5; D ambiguous. Trimming took 2 bases from V and 1 from J, leaving 17 bases between them. The CDR3 covers 16 residues. Germline lookup yields CDR1 DFQATT and CDR2 SNEGSKA (reference sequence). CDR3 sequence reads: CSARTTLVRTQETQYF. The CDR3 nucleotides are TGCAGTGCTAGAACCACCCTAGTAAGGACCCAAGAGACCCAGTACTTC.

This clonotype was detected a few times. CDR3 bases: TGTGCCATCAGTGAGTCTAGGGCAACCCAAGAGACCCAGTACTTC. Protein: CAISESRATQETQYF. The V call is TRBV10-3, the J call TRBJ2-5; D is unclear. This CDR3 is 15 amino acids long. Trimming left V 0 bases short and J 1 base short, with 9 bases between. From germline, CDR1 is ENHRY and CDR2 SYGVKD.

The rearrangement joins TRBV5-6 to TRBJ2-1, with no clear D. This CDR3 region has 13 residues. Trimming left V 0 bases short and J 8 bases short, with 9 bases between. Germline values: CDR1 SGHDT, CDR2 YYEEEE. CDR3 nucleotides: TGTGCCAGCAGCTTGGGCCGTCGGGATGAGCAGTTCTTC. Translating gives CASSLGRRDEQFF.

The table lists this clonotype with a few counts. The V call is TRBV12-3 or TRBV12-4, the J call TRBJ2-3; 8 nucleotides align to TRBD2. The CDR3 runs 15 residues. J gave up 2 bases and V 3 bases, and 4 bases lay outside the gene matches. The CDR3 DNA follows: TGTGCCAGCAGTTTTATAGCGGGGTTCACAGATACGCAGTATTTT. Residues: CASSFIAGFTDTQYF.

The chain uses TRBV20-1 and TRBJ2-3, with TRBD2 matching over 8 bases. J gave up 5 bases and V 3 bases, and 7 bases lay outside the gene matches. The CDR3 loop spans 14 amino acids. The germline CDR1 and CDR2 sequences are DFQATT and SNEGSKA (reference sequence). As DNA, the CDR3 is TGCAGTGCTAGGGACGTAGCGGGGTTAGATACGCAGTATTTT. It encodes CSARDVAGLDTQYF.

This clonotype was seen a handful of times. The CDR3 is CSAEPRDRGTDTQYF. For the CDR3, the DNA is TGCAGTGCCGAGCCCCGGGACAGGGGCACAGATACGCAGTATTTT. The chain is built from TRBV20-1 and TRBJ2-3, with 9 bases matching TRBD1. The CDR3 sequence is 15 residues long. V was pared by 6 bases and J by 1 base, with 8 bases of the junction left unmatched. The germline gives CDR1 DFQATT, CDR2 SNEGSKA (reference sequence).

This chain connects TRBV5-4 to TRBJ1-1, with D unclear. V was trimmed by 0 bases and J by 1 base, leaving 10 bases between them. This CDR3 spans 15 amino acids. In germline, CDR1 is SGHNT, CDR2 YYREEE (reference sequence). This CDR3 reads CASSLDWEANTEAFF. The CDR3 nucleotides read TGTGCCAGCAGCTTGGATTGGGAAGCGAACACTGAAGCTTTCTTT. Variable domain in full (rest from reference TRBV5-4 and TRBJ1-1): ETGVTQSPTHLIKTRGQQVTLRCSSQSGHNTVSWYQQALGQGPQFIFQYYREEENGRGNFPPRFSGLQFPNYSSELNVNALELDDSALYLCASSLDWEANTEAFFGQGTRLTVV.

This clonotype occurred a few times. The chain carries TRBV28 and TRBJ2-7; weak D call: TRBD1 (5 bases). Trimming stripped 6 bases from V and 2 bases from J, with 5 bases between. Germline CDR1 reads MDHEN; CDR2 reads SYDVKM. CDR3 length equals 11 residues. CDR3 bases: TGTGCCAGCAGGACAGCCTACGAGCAGTACTTC. Encoded protein: CASRTAYEQYF.